The 20 T cell receptor beta chains reported below all come from one sample, sequenced in a study of shared clonotypes between healthy human individuals. Sequencing used immunoSEQ multiplex PCR; TCRdb keeps in-frame clones, though not all of them. The data contain about 1 million clones, about 74% of them singletons. Specimen: memory CD4+ T cells sorted from blood. As to subset: CD45RA-negative fraction. The receptors stem from a man younger than 35 in good health.

This chain uses TRBV7-9 with TRBJ2-3; no clear D gene. Trimming pared 5 bases from V and 0 bases from J, leaving 15 bases between. Germline V CDR1 and CDR2: SEHNR, FQNEAQ (reference sequence). This CDR3 spans 16 amino acids. The CDR3 DNA sequence: TGTGCCAGCAGCAGAGAGACGGTATCTAGCACAGATACGCAGTATTTT. Its protein is CASSRETVSSTDTQYF.

V gene TRBV5-1 combines with J gene TRBJ2-7; no firm D call. The CDR3 extends over 13 amino acids. Germline CDR1 and CDR2: SGHRS and YFSETQ. Trimming took off 4 bases at V and 1 base at J, with 9 bases between the two ends. The CDR3 coding sequence is TGCGCCAGCAGCGAGGCACCTTCCTACGAGCAGTACTTC. This gives the protein CASSEAPSYEQYF.

This chain joins TRBV9 and TRBJ2-7, with D tentatively TRBD1 or TRBD2 (7 bases each). Germline V gene sequence: CDR1 SGDLS, CDR2 YYNGEE. Trimming stripped 2 bases from V and 2 bases from J, with 14 bases between. CDR3 length: 15 amino acids. As DNA, the CDR3 is TGTGCCAGCAGCGTGGGGGGGACAGCCACCTACGAGCAGTACTTC. Translated: CASSVGGTATYEQYF.

This chain connects TRBV20-1 to TRBJ2-1, with a weak D call TRBD1 (6 bases). Germline V lookup: CDR1 DFQATT, CDR2 SNEGSKA (reference sequence). With 0 bases removed from V and 14 bases from J, the gap between germline ends came to 11 bases. This CDR3 spans 11 amino acids. CDR3 sequence (DNA): TGCAGTGCTAGAGATCGGGACATGGAGTTCTTC. This codes for CSARDRDMEFF.

This chain uses TRBV9 with TRBJ1-1; the D is unclear. From germline, CDR1 is SGDLS and CDR2 YYNGEE. The CDR3 spans 13 residues. V was pared by 2 bases and J by 1 base, with 6 bases between. The CDR3, as DNA: TGTGCCAGCAGCGTCGGGTCGAACACTGAAGCTTTCTTT. Its translation: CASSVGSNTEAFF.

This sequence joins TRBV5-1 and TRBJ2-5; a possible D gene is TRBD2 (5 bases). CDR1 is SGHRS and CDR2 is YFSETQ in the germline V gene. This CDR3 region has 15 residues. V shed 0 bases and J shed 5 bases, with 14 bases lying between them. CDR3 region: CASSLAGRESETQYF. The CDR3 DNA sequence: TGCGCCAGCAGCTTGGCCGGCCGGGAATCGGAGACCCAGTACTTC.

The rearrangement joins TRBV11-2 to TRBJ1-6, with a tentative D call TRBD1 (5 bases). The V gene's germline CDR1 is SGHAT and CDR2 FQNNGV. Trimming removed 0 bases from V and 13 bases from J, with 19 bases in between. This CDR3 comprises 16 residues. The CDR3 DNA follows: TGTGCCAGCAGCTTAGATGGGGGTTCCATGGGAGGGCCCCTCCACTTT. Translation: CASSLDGGSMGGPLHF.

This clone was observed at least ten times. The CDR3 bases are TGTGCCAGCAGCTTGACAGGGACGGGAAACACTGAAGCTTTCTTT. It yields the protein CASSLTGTGNTEAFF. The chain links TRBV5-6 to TRBJ1-1; D may be TRBD1 (6 bases). Germline assignment: CDR1 SGHDT and CDR2 YYEEEE. The CDR3 runs 15 residues. The ends were cut back, 1 base at V and 2 bases at J, with 12 bases in the middle. Drawing the rest from reference TRBV5-6 and TRBJ1-1, the complete variable domain is DAGVTQSPTHLIKTRGQQVTLRCSPKSGHDTVSWYQQALGQGPQFIFQYYEEEERQRGNFPDRFSGHQFPNYSSELNVNALLLGDSALYLCASSLTGTGNTEAFFGQGTRLTVV.

The chain uses TRBV7-9 and TRBJ1-2, with a possible D match to TRBD1 (5 bases). V shed 1 base and J shed 4 bases, with 19 bases lying between them. CDR1 and CDR2 (germline): SEHNR, FQNEAQ (reference sequence). The CDR3 loop spans 17 amino acids. In DNA, the CDR3 is TGTGCCAGCAGCTTAGAGTTGGGACCTCCCGTCTCCTATGGCTACACCTTC. Its protein product is CASSLELGPPVSYGYTF.

A remark on this clone: It differs at one base from a far larger clone, so likely a read error. The sample has other DNA sequences that encode this CDR3 too. The chain is built from TRBV29-1 and TRBJ1-1; D unclear. The CDR3 has 14 amino acids. Germline V gives CDR1 SQVTM, CDR2 ANQGSEA. The DNA of the CDR3 is TGCAGTGTGCCCCGACCTCGAGGTAGCACTGAAGCTTTCTTT. It translates to CSVPRPRGSTEAFF. Full variable domain (outside the CDR3, taken from reference TRBV29-1 and TRBJ1-1): SAVISQKPSRDICQRGTSLTIQCQVDSQVTMMFWYRQQPGQSLTLIATANQGSEATYESGFVIDKFPISRPNLTFSTLTVSNMSPEDSSIYLCSVPRPRGSTEAFFGQGTRLTVV.

CDR3 amino acids: CASSPGLTNTGELFF. For the CDR3, the DNA is TGTGCCAGCAGCCCGGGACTAACGAACACCGGGGAGCTGTTTTTT. This rearrangement joins TRBV11-3 to TRBJ2-2, with 7 bases lining up with TRBD2. Germline CDR1 and CDR2: SGHNT and YENEEA. This CDR3 has 15 residues. Losses at the gene ends were 5 bases for V and 0 bases for J; bases not matched to a gene: 3.

The gene calls are TRBV7-9 and TRBJ1-1; TRBD1 might be the D (5 bases). Trimming took 6 bases from V and 0 from J, leaving 20 bases between them. CDR3 length equals 17 residues. The germline gives CDR1 SEHNR, CDR2 FQNEAQ (reference sequence). This chain's CDR3 is CASRQELTTELNTEAFF. CDR3 nucleotide sequence: TGTGCCAGCAGACAGGAGCTTACGACAGAGCTGAACACTGAAGCTTTCTTT.

This clone has more than one count but fewer than ten. The chain carries TRBV6-1 and TRBJ1-2; D remains ambiguous. This CDR3 has 12 amino acids. V dropped 10 bases and J dropped 8 bases, with 17 bases sitting between them. The germline gives CDR1 MNHNS, CDR2 SASEGT. Here the CDR3 reads CAIKVPPGGYTF. The CDR3 nucleotides are TGTGCCATCAAAGTTCCCCCGGGGGGCTACACCTTC.

The J gene is TRBJ2-3, the V gene TRBV6-1; 8 positions match TRBD2. J lost 3 bases, V lost 4 bases, and 6 bases had no gene match. Germline assignment: CDR1 MNHNS and CDR2 SASEGT. There are 15 residues in the CDR3. The chain's CDR3 is CASSVQRGTTDTQYF. The CDR3 bases are TGTGCCAGCAGTGTACAGCGGGGGACTACAGATACGCAGTATTTT.

The chain carries TRBV2 and TRBJ2-6; D is unclear. V lost 5 bases, J lost 4 bases, and 12 bases lay in between. This CDR3 region has 15 residues. Germline V gives CDR1 SNHLY, CDR2 FYNNEI. CDR3 protein: CASSTGATGANVLTF. CDR3 in DNA: TGTGCCAGCAGTACGGGCGCGACAGGGGCCAACGTCCTGACTTTC.

This rearrangement joins TRBV4-1 to TRBJ1-3; the D is unclear. Deletions cut 2 bases from V and 0 bases from J, with 14 bases between. CDR3 length: 17 amino acids. Looked up from germline, CDR1 is MGHRA and CDR2 is YSYEKL. CDR3 coding DNA: TGCGCCAGCAGCCAAACTTCCCAGACACTCTCTGGAAACACCATATATTTT. Translation gives CASSQTSQTLSGNTIYF.

The chain combines TRBV10-3 with TRBJ1-2, with D maybe TRBD1 (6 bases). CDR3 size: 13 residues. Germline V gene sequence: CDR1 ENHRY, CDR2 SYGVKD. V lost 8 bases and J 8 bases, leaving 18 bases between the germline ends. The CDR3 DNA follows: TGTGCCATCGGGGGGCCGACGGCGGGCGGCTACACCTTC. Protein sequence: CAIGGPTAGGYTF.

The gene calls are TRBV19 and TRBJ2-3, with D maybe TRBD2 (6 bases). The CDR3 is 14 amino acids. Germline CDR1 LNHDA, CDR2 SQIVND (reference sequence). V dropped 10 bases and J dropped 0 bases, with 14 bases sitting between them. The CDR3 sequence: CATRRAGSTDTQYF. CDR3 sequence (DNA): TGTGCCACGCGACGGGCGGGAAGCACAGATACGCAGTATTTT.

The rearrangement links TRBV25-1 to TRBJ1-6; D is unresolved. Germline V lookup: CDR1 MGHDK, CDR2 SYGVNS. CDR3 size: 15 residues. Trimming cost V 2 bases and J 7 bases, with 12 bases left between them. In DNA form, the CDR3 reads TGTGCCAGCAGTGAAATTGGGTTGGGGAATTCACCCCTCCACTTT. Translated, it gives CASSEIGLGNSPLHF.

This clone was counted between two and nine times. The chain uses TRBV30 and TRBJ1-1; D gene ambiguous. This CDR3 contains 12 residues. V lost 8 bases and J 6 bases, leaving 16 bases between the germline ends. CDR1 is GTSNPN and CDR2 is SVGIG in the germline V gene (reference sequence). CDR3: CARDNLPAEAFF. CDR3 nucleotide sequence: TGTGCCCGAGATAATCTCCCAGCTGAAGCTTTCTTT. Combining the CDR3 with reference TRBV30 and TRBJ1-1 gives the whole variable domain SQTIHQWPATLVQPVGSPLSLECTVEGTSNPNLYWYRQAAGRGLQLLFYSVGIGQISSEVPQNLSASRPQDRQFILSSKKLLLSDSGFYLCARDNLPAEAFFGQGTRLTVV.